What follows is one T cell receptor (beta chain) and its context. No antigen is known for it. This CDR3 is built from 11 residues. The germline V gene has CDR1 SQVTM and CDR2 ANQGSEA. All CD8+ T cell subsets were sorted in triplicate at 250,000 to 300,000 cells each. Naivety in CD8+ T cells corresponded to a CD45RO-CCR7+CD27+CD95- phenotype. The data derive from a study of CXCR3-negative and CXCR3-positive naive CD8 T cells. All TRB cDNA libraries came from 5' RACE performed with UMI labels. TCRdb reprocessed the 5' RACE reads, keeping one entry per CDR3 protein, no DNA. The sample totals over 35,000 distinct CDR3 sequences; its top ten clones hold approximately 2.3%. Points from the study as a whole: Memory CD8+ T cell repertoires were far less diverse than both naive subsets. Against CXCR3-negative naive cells, CXCR3-positive naive cells showed more hydrophobic TRB CDR3s.

This rearrangement joins TRBV29-1 to TRBJ2-1. This TCR was sampled from a human donor in good health. Some clones in this sample may be carry-over from other donors' samples. Sequenced: naive CXCR3- CD8+ T cells from blood. Specified subset: CD45RO-CCR7+CD27+CD95- naive CD8+ T cells lacking CXCR3 (TNR3-). The CDR3 sequence: CSGLGYNEQFF.